This TCR beta chain was sequenced in a study of blood T cell repertoires in COVID-19. Background on the study: Samples came from the United States, Italy and Spain, spanning acute and convalescent COVID-19. Sample material is recorded as cDNA or gDNA derived from T cells, B-cell-depleted T cells, or PBMCs.

Trimming took 0 bases from V and 4 from J, leaving 18 bases between them. The CDR3 has 17 amino acids. Authors' analysis steps: Reference gene primer amplification in the assay estimated nucleated cell counts. Assay used: immunoSEQ multiplex PCR; TCRdb lists only in-frame clones, some missing. For V, J and clone size, that table is used; D and trimming come from the DNA. The sample yields about 59,000 clones, roughly 70% seen once. The receptor comes from a woman between 65 and 79 years old with acute or convalescent COVID-19. What was sequenced was peripheral blood. V usage is TRBV23-1 and J usage is TRBJ1-1; D is possibly TRBD1 (6 bases). TRBV23-1 is classed as an ORF, of uncertain function. The CDR3 region has the DNA TGCGCCAGCAGTCAATCAGTGAGGGGGAGAGAAGTCACTGAAGCTTTCTTT. Protein product: CASSQSVRGREVTEAFF.